Listed below are T cell receptor beta chains from one sample, sequenced in a study of blood T cell repertoires in COVID-19. Method: immunoSEQ multiplex PCR; TCRdb's copy keeps in-frame clones and lacks some. Here the sample spans roughly 350,000 clones, roughly 90% being singletons. Sequencing used PBMCs or T cells enriched from blood (not recorded which). These receptors were obtained from a woman under 40 who had recovered from COVID-19. CDR3s include the opening cysteine and the closing phenylalanine or tryptophan. Each record gives: D gene, J gene, V gene, clone size, CDR3 DNA, CDR3 protein. D genes are given only for firm matches. Only some rows state a clone size, as once, few, many or a class for expanded clones.

D: NA; J: TRBJ1-1; V: TRBV10-3; size: NA; DNA: TGTGCCATCAGTGAGCGTCCCATTCTCGGTGAAGCTTTCTTT; CDR3: CAISERPILGEAFF
D: TRBD1; J: TRBJ2-5; V: TRBV30; size: NA; DNA: TGTGCCTGGAGGACAGGGGGCTGTGAGACCCAGTACTTC; CDR3: CAWRTGGCETQYF
D: NA; J: TRBJ1-3; V: TRBV27; size: NA; DNA: TGTGCCAGCAGGTTATGGACAGACCTATCTCTCGGGTGGGGAAACACCATATATTTT; CDR3: CASRLWTDLSLGWGNTIYF
D: NA; J: TRBJ2-7; V: TRBV20-1; size: NA; DNA: TGCAGCGGACTTCTTAAGTACGAGCAGTACTTC; CDR3: CSGLLKYEQYF
D: TRBD1; J: TRBJ1-1; V: TRBV5-1; size: NA; DNA: TGCGCCAGCAGCTTCCGGGACAGGAGGACTGAAGCTTTCTTT; CDR3: CASSFRDRRTEAFF
D: TRBD2; J: TRBJ2-1; V: TRBV7-3; size: NA; DNA: TGTGCCAGCAGCTTAACGGAGCGGGGGTTCGACAATGAGCAGTTCTTC; CDR3: CASSLTERGFDNEQFF
D: NA; J: TRBJ1-1; V: TRBV10-1; size: NA; DNA: TGCGCCAGCAGTGGTGCCGAGCAGGCAATACTCAAGCGGACTGAAGCTTTCTTT; CDR3: CASSGAEQAILKRTEAFF
D: NA; J: TRBJ2-1; V: TRBV5-1; size: NA; DNA: TGCGCCAGCAGGGCCGAGGGCAATGAGCAGTTCTTC; CDR3: CASRAEGNEQFF
D: NA; J: TRBJ1-1; V: TRBV28; size: NA; DNA: TGTGCCAGCAGTTTGACGGGGGTGGCCACTGAAGCTTTCTTT; CDR3: CASSLTGVATEAFF
D: TRBD1; J: TRBJ2-7; V: TRBV19; size: NA; DNA: TGTGCCAGTAGGGAAGCCGGGACAGATTACTACGAGCAGTACTTC; CDR3: CASREAGTDYYEQYF
D: NA; J: TRBJ2-7; V: TRBV28; size: NA; DNA: TGTGCCAGCAGTTTTGAGGGCCCCCTCTCCTACGAGCAGTACTTC; CDR3: CASSFEGPLSYEQYF
D: NA; J: TRBJ1-5; V: TRBV5-4; size: NA; DNA: TGTGCCAGCAGCTTTCATAGCAATCAGCCCCAGCATTTT; CDR3: CASSFHSNQPQHF
D: TRBD2; J: TRBJ2-7; V: TRBV4-2; size: once; DNA: TGTGCCAGCAGCCGAACTAGCGGGGGGCGGCCCGAGCAGTACTTC; CDR3: CASSRTSGGRPEQYF
D: NA; J: TRBJ1-1; V: TRBV5-6; size: NA; DNA: TGTGCCAGCAGGAGACGGGGTTCGGGCTACACTGAAGCTTTCTTT; CDR3: CASRRRGSGYTEAFF
D: NA; J: TRBJ2-5; V: TRBV29-1; size: NA; DNA: TGCAGCGTTGAAGATATAAAGACCCAGTACTTC; CDR3: CSVEDIKTQYF
D: TRBD2; J: TRBJ2-1; V: TRBV11-3; size: NA; DNA: TGTGCCAGCAGTAGGTGGCTAGCGGGGGGGAAGACCTACAATGAGCAGTTCTTC; CDR3: CASSRWLAGGKTYNEQFF